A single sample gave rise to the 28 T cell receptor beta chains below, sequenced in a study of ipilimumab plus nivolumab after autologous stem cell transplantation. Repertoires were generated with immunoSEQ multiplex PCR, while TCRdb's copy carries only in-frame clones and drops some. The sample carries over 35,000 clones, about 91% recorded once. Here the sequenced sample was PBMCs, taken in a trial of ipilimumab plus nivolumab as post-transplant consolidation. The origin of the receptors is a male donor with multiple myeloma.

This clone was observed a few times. The CDR3 coding sequence is TGTGCCAGCAGTCGGATTAACTATGGCTACACCTTC. This codes for CASSRINYGYTF. The V call is TRBV6-6, the J call TRBJ1-2; no firm D call. The CDR3 spans 12 residues. Per the germline V gene, CDR1 is MNHNY and CDR2 is SVGAGI (reference sequence). V lost 5 bases and J 1 base, leaving 5 bases between the germline ends.

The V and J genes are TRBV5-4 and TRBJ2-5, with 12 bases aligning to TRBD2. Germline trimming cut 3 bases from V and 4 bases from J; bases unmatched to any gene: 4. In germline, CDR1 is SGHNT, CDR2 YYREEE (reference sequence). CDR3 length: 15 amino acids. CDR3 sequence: CASSSSSGGGETQYF. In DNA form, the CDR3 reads TGTGCCAGCAGCTCGTCTAGCGGGGGGGGAGAGACCCAGTACTTC.

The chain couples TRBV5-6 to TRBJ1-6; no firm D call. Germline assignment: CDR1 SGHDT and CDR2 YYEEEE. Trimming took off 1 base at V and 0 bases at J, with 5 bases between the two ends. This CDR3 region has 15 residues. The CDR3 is CASSLHSSYNSPLHF. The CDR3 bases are TGTGCCAGCAGCTTGCACAGCTCCTATAATTCACCCCTCCACTTT. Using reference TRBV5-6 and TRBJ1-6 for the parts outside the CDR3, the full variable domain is DAGVTQSPTHLIKTRGQQVTLRCSPKSGHDTVSWYQQALGQGPQFIFQYYEEEERQRGNFPDRFSGHQFPNYSSELNVNALLLGDSALYLCASSLHSSYNSPLHFGNGTRLTVT.

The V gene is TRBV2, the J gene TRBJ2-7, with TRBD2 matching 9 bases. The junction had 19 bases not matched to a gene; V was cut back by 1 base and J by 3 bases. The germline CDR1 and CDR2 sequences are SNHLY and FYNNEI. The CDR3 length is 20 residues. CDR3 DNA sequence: TGTGCCAGCAGTGAAGTGGCCCCATTCTACGAGCGGGGGGCTCGCTACGAGCAGTACTTC. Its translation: CASSEVAPFYERGARYEQYF. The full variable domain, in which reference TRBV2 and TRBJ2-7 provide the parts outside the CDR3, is EPEVTQTPSHQVTQMGQEVILRCVPISNHLYFYWYRQILGQKVEFLVSFYNNEISEKSEIFDDQFSVERPDGSNFTLKIRSTKLEDSAMYFCASSEVAPFYERGARYEQYFGPGTRLTVT.

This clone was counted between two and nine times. CDR3: CASSLGRLSGYTF. The CDR3 nucleotides read TGTGCCAGCAGCTTAGGTCGTTTGTCCGGCTACACCTTC. The J gene is TRBJ1-2, the V gene TRBV7-6; D gene ambiguous. Germline V gene data show CDR1 as SGHVS and CDR2 as FNYEAQ. Trimming pared 1 base from V and 8 bases from J, leaving 11 bases between. The CDR3 spans 13 residues.

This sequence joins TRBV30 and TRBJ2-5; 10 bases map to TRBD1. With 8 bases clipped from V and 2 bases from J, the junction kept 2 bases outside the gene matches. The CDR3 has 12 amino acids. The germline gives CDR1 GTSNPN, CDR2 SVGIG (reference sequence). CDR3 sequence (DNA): TGTGCCGGGGGACAGGGGCAAGAGACCCAGTACTTC. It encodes CAGGQGQETQYF.

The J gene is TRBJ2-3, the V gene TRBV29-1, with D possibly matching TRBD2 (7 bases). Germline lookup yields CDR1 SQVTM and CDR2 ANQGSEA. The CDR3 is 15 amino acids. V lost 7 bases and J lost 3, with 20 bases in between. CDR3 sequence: CSADLTGRVTDTQYF. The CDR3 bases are TGCAGCGCCGATCTCACAGGGAGGGTAACAGATACGCAGTATTTT.

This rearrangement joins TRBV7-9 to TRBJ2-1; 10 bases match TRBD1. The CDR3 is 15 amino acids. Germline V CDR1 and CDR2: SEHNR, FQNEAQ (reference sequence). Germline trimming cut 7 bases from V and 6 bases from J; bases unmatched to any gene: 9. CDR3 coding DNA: TGTGCCAGCAAGGTAGGGACAGGGGAAGCCAATGAGCAGTTCTTC. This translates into CASKVGTGEANEQFF.

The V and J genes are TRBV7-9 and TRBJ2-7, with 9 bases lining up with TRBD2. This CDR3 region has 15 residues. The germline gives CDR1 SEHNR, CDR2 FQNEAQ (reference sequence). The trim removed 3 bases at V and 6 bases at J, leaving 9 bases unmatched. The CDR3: CASSFAASGNFEQYF. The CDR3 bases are TGTGCCAGCAGCTTCGCGGCTAGCGGGAATTTCGAGCAGTACTTC.

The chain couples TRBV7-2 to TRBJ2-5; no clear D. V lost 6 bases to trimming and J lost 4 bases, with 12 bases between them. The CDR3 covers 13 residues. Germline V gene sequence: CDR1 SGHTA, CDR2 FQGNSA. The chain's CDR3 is CASSHPLGETQYF. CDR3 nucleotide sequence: TGTGCCAGCAGTCACCCATTGGGAGAGACCCAGTACTTC.

The CDR3 region is CASSEVGTGYFEQYF. DNA for the CDR3: TGTGCCAGCAGTGAAGTAGGGACAGGGTATTTCGAGCAGTACTTC. The gene calls are TRBV6-1 and TRBJ2-7; 9 nucleotides agree with TRBD1. V gave up 1 base and J gave up 6 bases; unmatched junction bases: 7. Germline CDR1 and CDR2: MNHNS and SASEGT. The CDR3 length is 15 residues.

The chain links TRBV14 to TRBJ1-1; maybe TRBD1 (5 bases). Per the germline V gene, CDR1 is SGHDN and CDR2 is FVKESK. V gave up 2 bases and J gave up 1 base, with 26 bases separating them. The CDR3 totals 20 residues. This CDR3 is CASSQWKGLGSPPRNTEAFF. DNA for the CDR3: TGTGCCAGCAGCCAATGGAAGGGGCTGGGTTCCCCTCCAAGGAACACTGAAGCTTTCTTT.

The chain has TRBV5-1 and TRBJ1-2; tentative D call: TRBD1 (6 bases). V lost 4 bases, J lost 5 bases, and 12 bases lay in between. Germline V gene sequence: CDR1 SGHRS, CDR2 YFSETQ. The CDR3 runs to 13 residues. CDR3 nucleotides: TGCGCCAGCAGCAATGGACAGTTTTATGGCTACACCTTC. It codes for CASSNGQFYGYTF. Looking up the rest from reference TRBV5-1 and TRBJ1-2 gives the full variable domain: KAGVTQTPRYLIKTRGQQVTLSCSPISGHRSVSWYQQTPGQGLQFLFEYFSETQRNKGNFPGRFSGRQFSNSRSEMNVSTLELGDSALYLCASSNGQFYGYTFGSGTRLTVV.

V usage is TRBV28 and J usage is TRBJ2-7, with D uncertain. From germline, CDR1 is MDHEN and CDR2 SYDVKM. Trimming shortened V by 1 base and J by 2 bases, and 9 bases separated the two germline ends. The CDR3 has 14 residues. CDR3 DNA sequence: TGTGCCAGCAGTTTATCGGTACAGACCTACGAGCAGTACTTC. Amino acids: CASSLSVQTYEQYF.

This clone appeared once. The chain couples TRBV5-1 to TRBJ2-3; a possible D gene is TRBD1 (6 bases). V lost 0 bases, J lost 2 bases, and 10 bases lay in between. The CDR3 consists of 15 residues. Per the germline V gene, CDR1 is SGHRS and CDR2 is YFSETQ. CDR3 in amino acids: CASSLEGVDTDTQYF. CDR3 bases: TGCGCCAGCAGCTTGGAGGGGGTGGACACAGATACGCAGTATTTT.

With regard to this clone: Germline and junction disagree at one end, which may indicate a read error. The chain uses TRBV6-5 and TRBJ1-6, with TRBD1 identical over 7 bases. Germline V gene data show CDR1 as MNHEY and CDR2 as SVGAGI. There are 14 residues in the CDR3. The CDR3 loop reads CASVDRAYNSPPHF. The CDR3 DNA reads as TGTGCCAGCGTAGACAGGGCCTATAATTCACCCCCCCACTTT.

The chain's CDR3 is CASIRTDLNYGYTF. In nucleotides, the CDR3 is TGTGCCAGCATTCGGACAGACCTTAACTATGGCTACACCTTC. The gene calls are TRBV6-1 and TRBJ1-2, with D maybe TRBD1 (6 bases). Germline loops: CDR1 MNHNS, CDR2 SASEGT. Between the trimmed V and J ends, which lost 7 bases and 1 base, there was a span of 13 bases. The CDR3 is 14 amino acids.

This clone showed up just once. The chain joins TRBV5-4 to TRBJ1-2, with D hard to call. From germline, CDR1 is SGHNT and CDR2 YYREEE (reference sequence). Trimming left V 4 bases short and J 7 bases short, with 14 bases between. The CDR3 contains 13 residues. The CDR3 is CASSPGVALGYTF. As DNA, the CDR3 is TGTGCCAGCAGCCCCGGAGTAGCGCTTGGCTACACCTTC.

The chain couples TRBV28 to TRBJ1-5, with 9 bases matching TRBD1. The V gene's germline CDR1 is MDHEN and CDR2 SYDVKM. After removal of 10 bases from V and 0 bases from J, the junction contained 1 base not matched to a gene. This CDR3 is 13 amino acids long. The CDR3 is CAIQGASNQPQHF. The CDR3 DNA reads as TGTGCCATACAGGGGGCTAGCAATCAGCCCCAGCATTTT.

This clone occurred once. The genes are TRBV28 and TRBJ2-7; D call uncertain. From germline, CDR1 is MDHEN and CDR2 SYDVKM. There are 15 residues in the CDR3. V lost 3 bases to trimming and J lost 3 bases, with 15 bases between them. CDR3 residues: CASSFVGPNYYEQYF. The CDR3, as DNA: TGTGCCAGCAGTTTTGTAGGGCCTAATTACTACGAGCAGTACTTC.

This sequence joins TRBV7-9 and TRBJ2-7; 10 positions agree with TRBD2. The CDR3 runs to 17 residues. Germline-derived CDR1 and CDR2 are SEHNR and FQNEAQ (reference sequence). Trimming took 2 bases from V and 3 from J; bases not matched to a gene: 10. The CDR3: CASSLTGGIAGGYEQYF. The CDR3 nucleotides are TGTGCCAGCAGCTTAACTGGCGGTATAGCGGGGGGCTACGAGCAGTACTTC.

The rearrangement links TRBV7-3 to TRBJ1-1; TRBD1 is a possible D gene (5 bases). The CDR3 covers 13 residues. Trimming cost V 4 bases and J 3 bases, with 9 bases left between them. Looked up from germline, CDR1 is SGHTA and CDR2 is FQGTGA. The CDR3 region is CASSSQVYTEAFF. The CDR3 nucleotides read TGTGCCAGCAGCTCACAGGTTTACACTGAAGCTTTCTTT.

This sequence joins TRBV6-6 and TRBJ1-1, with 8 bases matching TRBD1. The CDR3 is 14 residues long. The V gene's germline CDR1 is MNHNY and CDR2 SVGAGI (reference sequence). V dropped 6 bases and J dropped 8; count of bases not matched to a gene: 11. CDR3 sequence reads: CASRLPGQGSEAFF. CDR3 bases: TGTGCCAGCAGGCTTCCTGGACAGGGCTCGGAAGCTTTCTTT.

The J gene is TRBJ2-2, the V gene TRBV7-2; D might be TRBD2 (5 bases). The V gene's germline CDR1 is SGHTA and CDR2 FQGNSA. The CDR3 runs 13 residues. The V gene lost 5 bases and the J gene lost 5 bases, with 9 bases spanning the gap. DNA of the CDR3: TGTGCCAGCAGCCCCGGGAATACCGGGGAGCTGTTTTTT. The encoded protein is CASSPGNTGELFF.

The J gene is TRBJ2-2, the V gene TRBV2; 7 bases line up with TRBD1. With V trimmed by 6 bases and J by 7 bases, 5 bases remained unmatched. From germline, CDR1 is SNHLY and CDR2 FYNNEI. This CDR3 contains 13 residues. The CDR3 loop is CASRGQNHGELFF. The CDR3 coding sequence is TGTGCCAGCAGGGGACAGAACCACGGGGAGCTGTTTTTT. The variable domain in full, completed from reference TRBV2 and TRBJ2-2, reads EPEVTQTPSHQVTQMGQEVILRCVPISNHLYFYWYRQILGQKVEFLVSFYNNEISEKSEIFDDQFSVERPDGSNFTLKIRSTKLEDSAMYFCASRGQNHGELFFGEGSRLTVL.

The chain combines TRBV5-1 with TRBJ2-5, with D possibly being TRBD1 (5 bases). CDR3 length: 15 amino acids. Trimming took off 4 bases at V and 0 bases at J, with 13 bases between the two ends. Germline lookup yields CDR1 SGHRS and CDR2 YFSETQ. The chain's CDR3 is CASSRLAGHQETQYF. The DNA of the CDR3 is TGCGCCAGCAGCCGGCTCGCAGGGCACCAAGAGACCCAGTACTTC.

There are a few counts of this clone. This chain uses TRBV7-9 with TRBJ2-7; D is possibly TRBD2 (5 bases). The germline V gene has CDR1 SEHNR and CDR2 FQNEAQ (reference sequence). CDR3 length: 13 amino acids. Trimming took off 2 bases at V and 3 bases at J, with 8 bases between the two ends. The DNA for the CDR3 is TGTGCCAGCAGCTTATCCGGGGACTACGAGCAGTACTTC. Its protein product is CASSLSGDYEQYF.

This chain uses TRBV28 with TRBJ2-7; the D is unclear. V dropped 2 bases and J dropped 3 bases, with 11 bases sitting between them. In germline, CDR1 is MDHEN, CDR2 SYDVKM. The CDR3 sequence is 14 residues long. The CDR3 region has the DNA TGTGCCAGCAGTTTAAGCCCCAGCGTCTACGAGCAGTACTTC. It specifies CASSLSPSVYEQYF.